The 25 T cell receptor beta chains below all came from one sample that was sequenced in a study of T cell responses to AZD1222 COVID-19 vaccine. The repertoire was sequenced with immunoSEQ multiplex PCR; TCRdb's copy has only in-frame clones and lacks some. The sample has some 130,000 clones, roughly 93% seen once; the top ten hold more than 0.7%. The material was peripheral blood, obtained on day 0 of AZD1222 vaccination. These receptors originate from an adult in good health.

The V gene is TRBV7-8, the J gene TRBJ2-1; 8 nucleotides align to TRBD2. The V gene end was trimmed by 4 bases and the J gene end by 3 bases; junction bases not matched to a gene: 5. CDR3 length: 15 amino acids. Germline CDR1 reads SGHVS; CDR2 reads FQNEAQ. DNA of the CDR3: TGTGCCAGCAGCTCGCCGGGGGGGGACTACAATGAGCAGTTCTTC. It translates to CASSSPGGDYNEQFF. Full variable domain (outside the CDR3, taken from reference TRBV7-8 and TRBJ2-1): GAGVSQSPRYKVAKRGQDVALRCDPISGHVSLFWYQQALGQGPEFLTYFQNEAQLDKSGLPSDRFFAERPEGSVSTLKIQRTQQEDSAVYLCASSSPGGDYNEQFFGPGTRLTVL.

This clone appeared a single time. The V gene is TRBV2, the J gene TRBJ1-1; D remains ambiguous. This CDR3 has 14 amino acids. V gave up 1 base and J gave up 5 bases, with 11 bases separating them. Per the germline V gene, CDR1 is SNHLY and CDR2 is FYNNEI. CDR3 DNA sequence: TGTGCCAGCAGTGAAGGGCAAAGGAGGACTGAAGCTTTCTTT. Its protein is CASSEGQRRTEAFF.

The genes are TRBV6-5 and TRBJ2-2; no definite D call. Germline V gene sequence: CDR1 MNHEY, CDR2 SVGAGI. V was trimmed by 4 bases and J by 2 bases, leaving 5 bases between them. CDR3 length equals 13 residues. The CDR3 is CASSWVNTGELFF. The CDR3 DNA reads as TGTGCCAGCAGTTGGGTTAACACCGGGGAGCTGTTTTTT.

This chain links TRBV7-2 with TRBJ2-1; D not resolved. Germline V gene sequence: CDR1 SGHTA, CDR2 FQGNSA. V lost 7 bases and J 3 bases, leaving 22 bases between the germline ends. The CDR3 sequence is 17 residues long. The CDR3 here is CASTDQVPTLYYNEQFF. The CDR3 region has the DNA TGTGCCAGCACTGACCAGGTTCCTACCCTTTACTACAATGAGCAGTTCTTC.

V usage is TRBV5-4 and J usage is TRBJ2-3; 9 positions match TRBD2. The CDR3 sequence is 16 residues long. Germline loops: CDR1 SGHNT, CDR2 YYREEE (reference sequence). The V gene end was trimmed by 4 bases and the J gene end by 6 bases; junction bases not matched to a gene: 12. Here the CDR3 reads CASSLHGTSSFDTQYF. In DNA form, the CDR3 reads TGTGCCAGCAGCCTACACGGGACTAGCTCTTTCGATACGCAGTATTTT.

The V gene is TRBV11-3, the J gene TRBJ2-2; no clear D gene. This CDR3 region has 15 residues. Trimming stripped 5 bases from V and 3 bases from J, with 13 bases between. CDR1 is SGHNT and CDR2 is YENEEA in the germline V gene. The CDR3 loop reads CASSPQPSYTGELFF. DNA of the CDR3: TGTGCCAGCAGCCCACAACCGTCTTACACCGGGGAGCTGTTTTTT.

The chain joins TRBV5-1 to TRBJ1-1; D remains ambiguous. The length of the CDR3 is 13 residues. CDR1 and CDR2 (germline): SGHRS, YFSETQ. V gave up 4 bases and J gave up 6 bases, with 13 bases separating them. In nucleotides, the CDR3 is TGCGCCAGCAGCCCCGGCACCCGCGCTGAAGCTTTCTTT. This gives the protein CASSPGTRAEAFF.

The rearrangement uses TRBV3-1 (or the pseudogene TRBV3-2) and TRBJ1-6, with 7 bases that match TRBD1. The CDR3 loop spans 15 amino acids. Unmatched junction bases numbered 5, after V lost 2 bases and J lost 7 bases. Germline lookup yields CDR1 LGHDT and CDR2 YNNKEL (reference sequence). CDR3 nucleotide sequence: TGTGCCAGCAGCCAACTGGACAGGTTAAATTCACCCCTCCACTTT. Residues: CASSQLDRLNSPLHF.

The gene calls are TRBV2 and TRBJ1-1, with D tentatively TRBD1 (5 bases). Trimming removed 2 bases from V and 12 bases from J, with 10 bases in between. Looked up from germline, CDR1 is SNHLY and CDR2 is FYNNEI. CDR3 length: 11 residues. The CDR3 DNA is TGTGCCAGCAGTGAATGGGGGAGAACTTTCTTT. Protein product: CASSEWGRTFF.

About this clone itself: Other DNA sequences in the sample encode the same CDR3. The chain is built from TRBV24-1 and TRBJ2-3, with D hard to call. The germline V gene encodes CDR1 KGHDR and CDR2 SFDVKD. Trimming took 1 base from V and 1 from J, leaving 2 bases between them. The CDR3 is made up of 13 amino acids. CDR3 bases: TGTGCCACCAGTGATTTTGGCACAGATACGCAGTATTTT. Protein sequence: CATSDFGTDTQYF.

For the CDR3, the DNA is TGTGCCAGCAGTTTAGGTGTCAATGAGCAGTTCTTC. This encodes CASSLGVNEQFF. V gene TRBV12-3 or TRBV12-4 combines with J gene TRBJ2-1; no clear D gene. The CDR3 totals 12 residues. Trimming shortened V by 1 base and J by 6 bases, and 4 bases separated the two germline ends.

This clone has a handful of counts. The chain combines TRBV5-8 with TRBJ1-5, with TRBD1 matching 10 bases. The trim removed 4 bases at V and 4 bases at J, leaving 5 bases unmatched. CDR1 SGHTS and CDR2 YDEGEE come from the germline V gene. This CDR3 region has 15 residues. Here the CDR3 reads CASSGGTGVNQPQHF. The CDR3 nucleotides read TGTGCCAGCAGCGGGGGGACAGGGGTTAATCAGCCCCAGCATTTT.

This sequence joins TRBV11-2 and TRBJ1-2, with 7 bases lining up with TRBD1. CDR3 length equals 15 residues. V was clipped by 1 base and J by 1 base; unmatched bases: 3. Germline-derived CDR1 and CDR2 are SGHAT and FQNNGV. The CDR3 protein is CASSLGGTDNYGYTF. In DNA, the CDR3 is TGTGCCAGCAGCTTAGGAGGGACAGATAACTATGGCTACACCTTC.

The V call is TRBV9, the J call TRBJ1-1, with no clear D. V shed 0 bases and J shed 0 bases, with 9 bases lying between them. This CDR3 comprises 15 residues. Germline values: CDR1 SGDLS, CDR2 YYNGEE. This chain's CDR3 is CASSVVTALNTEAFF. Written as DNA, the CDR3 is TGTGCCAGCAGCGTAGTCACAGCATTGAACACTGAAGCTTTCTTT.

The chain joins TRBV19 to TRBJ1-6; D unclear. The V gene lost 5 bases and the J gene lost 3 bases, with 11 bases spanning the gap. Germline V gene lookup returns CDR1 LNHDA and CDR2 SQIVND (reference sequence). This CDR3 has 15 amino acids. CDR3 region: CASSYEDGYNSPLHF. The CDR3 nucleotides are TGTGCCAGTAGTTATGAGGATGGCTATAATTCACCCCTCCACTTT.

The genes are TRBV13 and TRBJ2-7, with 15 bases lining up with TRBD2. Per germline, CDR1 PRHDT and CDR2 FYEKMQ (reference sequence). The CDR3 has 16 residues. V dropped 5 bases and J dropped 1; count of bases not matched to a gene: 3. CDR3 in DNA: TGTGCCAGCAGCCAAGGGACTAGCGGGGGGTCCTACGAGCAGTACTTC. Its translation: CASSQGTSGGSYEQYF.

The chain combines TRBV5-1 with TRBJ2-5; possible D gene TRBD2, 6 bases. Germline lookup yields CDR1 SGHRS and CDR2 YFSETQ. Trimming took off 6 bases at V and 4 bases at J, with 19 bases between the two ends. The CDR3 runs to 15 residues. The CDR3 nucleotides read TGCGCCAGCACCCTTACACACGGGGGAGGAGAGACCCAGTACTTC. This encodes CASTLTHGGGETQYF.

This chain links TRBV11-2 with TRBJ1-4; 8 bases fit TRBD1. J gave up 8 bases and V 1 base, and 3 bases lay outside the gene matches. The germline V gene has CDR1 SGHAT and CDR2 FQNNGV. The CDR3 is made up of 14 amino acids. As DNA, the CDR3 is TGTGCCAGCAGCTTAGGGACAGGGAGCGAAAAACTGTTTTTT. Protein: CASSLGTGSEKLFF.

This chain joins TRBV4-2 and TRBJ2-2, with TRBD2 matching over 12 bases. The germline gives CDR1 LGHNA, CDR2 YNFKEQ. J was trimmed by 0 bases and V by 3 bases; bases with no gene match: 2. The CDR3 consists of 17 residues. The DNA for the CDR3 is TGTGCCAGCAGCCAGCTAGCGGGGGGGCCGAACACCGGGGAGCTGTTTTTT. Encoded protein: CASSQLAGGPNTGELFF.

The chain couples TRBV7-9 to TRBJ1-2; D is perhaps TRBD1 (5 bases). Germline assignment: CDR1 SEHNR and CDR2 FQNEAQ (reference sequence). Trimming took off 0 bases at V and 2 bases at J, with 13 bases between the two ends. This CDR3 has 16 residues. DNA of the CDR3: TGTGCCAGCAGCTTAGCCGGGGGACTCCCCAACTATGGCTACACCTTC. Its protein is CASSLAGGLPNYGYTF.

V is TRBV11-2 and J is TRBJ1-2, with 9 bases matching TRBD1. The CDR3 runs to 15 residues. V lost 3 bases to trimming and J lost 4 bases; unmatched junction nucleotides: 6. Germline CDR1 SGHAT, CDR2 FQNNGV. CDR3 DNA sequence: TGTGCCAGCAGCTTCCGGACAGGGGATTCCTATGGCTACACCTTC. It codes for CASSFRTGDSYGYTF.

The chain employs TRBV7-2 and TRBJ1-1; 8 bases line up with TRBD1. CDR1 is SGHTA, CDR2 FQGNSA, per germline. Trimming cost V 5 bases and J 5 bases; bases outside gene matches: 13. This CDR3 spans 16 amino acids. DNA of the CDR3: TGTGCCAGCAGCCTTGCAGGGGGCAGGGGGTGGACTGAAGCTTTCTTT. Amino acids: CASSLAGGRGWTEAFF. The complete variable domain, with remaining parts taken from reference TRBV7-2 and TRBJ1-1, reads GAGVSQSPSNKVTEKGKDVELRCDPISGHTALYWYRQSLGQGLEFLIYFQGNSAPDKSGLPSDRFSAERTGGSVSTLTIQRTQQEDSAVYLCASSLAGGRGWTEAFFGQGTRLTVV.

The chain uses TRBV2 and TRBJ1-1; maybe TRBD1 (6 bases). Germline CDR1 is SNHLY and CDR2 is FYNNEI. V dropped 8 bases and J dropped 5 bases, with 21 bases sitting between them. The CDR3 consists of 15 residues. DNA for the CDR3: TGTGCCAGCTCTCTACAGGGATTGAGGGGGACTGAAGCTTTCTTT. Amino acids: CASSLQGLRGTEAFF.

Only one count was recorded for this clone. This chain uses TRBV4-2 with TRBJ1-5, with 7 bases matching TRBD1. The germline V gene encodes CDR1 LGHNA and CDR2 YNFKEQ. Trimming cost V 1 base and J 5 bases; bases outside gene matches: 2. The CDR3 consists of 14 residues. Written as DNA, the CDR3 is TGTGCCAGCAGCCAAGCAGGGGGGGATCAGCCCCAGCATTTT. It specifies CASSQAGGDQPQHF.

The chain uses TRBV27 and TRBJ2-5, with D unclear. CDR3 length: 13 amino acids. Germline V gene sequence: CDR1 MNHEY, CDR2 SMNVEV (reference sequence). V lost 3 bases and J 0 bases, leaving 5 bases between the germline ends. The CDR3 sequence is CASSFGYQETQYF. The CDR3, as DNA: TGTGCCAGCAGTTTTGGGTACCAAGAGACCCAGTACTTC.